Following are 20 T cell receptor beta chains from one sample sequenced in a study of T cells after yellow fever vaccination. MiXCR was run by TCRdb on the 5' RACE reads, yielding one entry per CDR3 protein. The data hold 500,000 to 650,000 distinct CDR3 sequences, with 9% to 15% observed a single time. The specimen comprised PBMCs, sampled on the day of the yellow fever booster vaccination. The source is a man aged 25 to 45 who received the YFV17D yellow fever vaccine.

This clonotype turned up a few times. The chain joins TRBV20-1 to TRBJ2-7, with 7 bases identical to TRBD2. Germline lookup yields CDR1 DFQATT and CDR2 SNEGSKA (reference sequence). The CDR3 extends over 12 amino acids. Trimming took 6 bases from V and 7 from J; bases not matched to a gene: 9. The CDR3 reads CSASGRAGEQYF. In nucleotides, the CDR3 is TGCAGTGCAAGTGGGAGGGCCGGAGAGCAGTACTTC.

The V gene is TRBV18, the J gene TRBJ1-2; possible D gene TRBD1, 6 bases. The ends were cut back, 4 bases at V and 6 bases at J, with 9 bases in the middle. The germline CDR1 and CDR2 sequences are KGHSH and LQKENI. The CDR3 runs to 12 residues. This CDR3 is CASSQQGDGYTF. Written as DNA, the CDR3 is TGTGCCAGCTCACAACAGGGTGATGGCTACACCTTC.

This clonotype showed up just a few times. At one boundary the junction diverges from the germline segment, which might be a read error. V gene TRBV20-1 combines with J gene TRBJ1-4; maybe TRBD1 (5 bases). The CDR3 extends over 16 amino acids. From germline, CDR1 is DFQATT and CDR2 SNEGSKA (reference sequence). The CDR3 DNA is TGCTGTGCTAGAGGAGAAGTCGGGGCAGACAATGAAAAACTGTTTTTT. This sequence encodes CCARGEVGADNEKLFF.

J is TRBJ1-1 and V is TRBV10-2; D is unresolved. The CDR3 consists of 13 residues. CDR1 and CDR2 (germline): WSHSY, SAAADI. V lost 4 bases and J lost 2, with 8 bases in between. The CDR3 reads CASSVTANTEAFF. DNA for the CDR3: TGCGCCAGCAGTGTTACAGCAAACACTGAAGCTTTCTTT.

V usage is TRBV12-3 or TRBV12-4 and J usage is TRBJ2-7; no clear D. V lost 6 bases to trimming and J lost 2 bases, with 8 bases between them. The CDR3 length is 12 residues. CDR3 region: CASRGTPYEQYF. CDR3 DNA: TGTGCCAGCAGAGGAACTCCCTACGAGCAGTACTTC.

V and J are TRBV28 and TRBJ2-1; TRBD2 might be the D (5 bases). The germline V and J ends were trimmed by 3 bases and 9 bases, with 12 bases remaining between them. CDR1 and CDR2 (germline): MDHEN, SYDVKM. The CDR3 is 13 amino acids. CDR3 in DNA: TGTGCCAGCAGTTTGGGCGGGCGTGGTGAGCAGTTCTTC. It translates to CASSLGGRGEQFF.

In its sample, this clonotype was seen a few times. This chain connects TRBV20-1 to TRBJ2-4; TRBD1 is a possible D gene (5 bases). From germline, CDR1 is DFQATT and CDR2 SNEGSKA (reference sequence). There are 13 residues in the CDR3. Trimming took off 7 bases at V and 7 bases at J, with 17 bases between the two ends. CDR3 loop: CSVTTAGPNIQYF. CDR3 coding DNA: TGCAGTGTCACGACGGCAGGGCCCAACATTCAGTACTTC.

This clonotype was picked up a small number of times. This chain joins TRBV20-1 and TRBJ2-1; 8 positions agree with TRBD2. The CDR3 runs 14 residues. The V gene's germline CDR1 is DFQATT and CDR2 SNEGSKA (reference sequence). The J segment lost 6 bases and the V segment lost 6 bases, leaving 10 bases of the junction unmatched. Here the CDR3 reads CSALRGLVGNEQFF. The CDR3 DNA is TGCAGTGCCCTACGGGGACTAGTGGGCAATGAGCAGTTCTTC.

The chain is built from TRBV14 and TRBJ1-2, with D hard to call. The CDR3 totals 12 residues. V was shortened by 0 bases and J by 8 bases, with 7 bases between the two germline ends. Germline CDR1 and CDR2: SGHDN and FVKESK. In DNA form, the CDR3 reads TGTGCCAGCAGCCAAGATCTTCGGGGCTACACCTTC. Translated: CASSQDLRGYTF.

This clonotype was counted between two and nine times. The V gene is TRBV3-1, the J gene TRBJ2-3, with D hard to call. The CDR3 is made up of 13 amino acids. Trimming stripped 4 bases from V and 2 bases from J, with 7 bases between. CDR1 LGHDT and CDR2 YNNKEL come from the germline V gene (reference sequence). CDR3 DNA sequence: TGTGCCAGCAGCCCCCAGTTCACAGATACGCAGTATTTT. Translating it yields CASSPQFTDTQYF.

This chain links TRBV7-6 with TRBJ2-7; TRBD2 agrees at 9 bases. Germline loops: CDR1 SGHVS, CDR2 FNYEAQ. J gave up 4 bases and V 4 bases, and 5 bases lay outside the gene matches. The CDR3 spans 14 residues. CDR3 DNA sequence: TGTGCCAGCAGCTCTCTAGCGGGGCCATACGAGCAGTACTTC. Amino acids: CASSSLAGPYEQYF.

This clonotype was observed a handful of times. The rearrangement links TRBV7-2 to TRBJ2-7, with 8 bases matching TRBD2. Unmatched junction bases numbered 3, after V lost 5 bases and J lost 6 bases. CDR3 length: 12 amino acids. Per germline, CDR1 SGHTA and CDR2 FQGNSA. The CDR3 reads CASSTTSGEQYF. In DNA form, the CDR3 reads TGTGCCAGCAGCACCACTAGCGGCGAGCAGTACTTC. The full variable domain, its missing parts supplied by reference TRBV7-2 and TRBJ2-7, is GAGVSQSPSNKVTEKGKDVELRCDPISGHTALYWYRQSLGQGLEFLIYFQGNSAPDKSGLPSDRFSAERTGGSVSTLTIQRTQQEDSAVYLCASSTTSGEQYFGPGTRLTVT.

There are many counts of this clonotype. The chain combines TRBV12-3 or TRBV12-4 with TRBJ2-5; 8 bases match TRBD2. The CDR3 runs to 16 residues. With 5 bases clipped from V and 2 bases from J, the junction kept 10 bases outside the gene matches. For the CDR3, the DNA is TGTGCCAGCAGTCCGGGGACTAGGGGGGGACAAGAGACCCAGTACTTC. Its translation is CASSPGTRGGQETQYF.

V is TRBV18 and J is TRBJ2-5; the match to TRBD1 covers 7 bases. J gave up 5 bases and V 2 bases, and 11 bases lay outside the gene matches. This CDR3 is built from 16 residues. Germline loops: CDR1 KGHSH, CDR2 LQKENI. The CDR3 protein is CASSPFEGASVETQYF. The CDR3 DNA reads TGTGCCAGCTCACCATTCGAGGGGGCGAGCGTTGAGACCCAGTACTTC.

V gene TRBV4-2 combines with J gene TRBJ2-1; 10 bases are a match to TRBD2. Germline V CDR1 and CDR2: LGHNA, YNFKEQ. The CDR3 covers 16 residues. The V and J ends lost 0 bases and 5 bases, in that order; junction bases with no gene match: 4. CDR3 coding DNA: TGTGCCAGCAGCCAAGAGAGGACTAGCGGACACAATGAGCAGTTCTTC. Its translation is CASSQERTSGHNEQFF.

The chain is built from TRBV12-3 or TRBV12-4 and TRBJ2-7; D call uncertain. The CDR3 sequence is 13 residues long. V was shortened by 4 bases and J by 3 bases, with 10 bases between the two germline ends. The CDR3 here is CASSYGPSYEQYF. Written as DNA, the CDR3 is TGTGCCAGCAGTTATGGACCTAGCTACGAGCAGTACTTC.

The rearrangement joins TRBV28 to TRBJ2-7; the D gene is possibly TRBD2 (6 bases). Between the trimmed V and J ends, which lost 8 bases and 5 bases, there was a span of 19 bases. The V gene's germline CDR1 is MDHEN and CDR2 SYDVKM. The CDR3 runs 14 residues. CDR3 coding DNA: TGTGCCAGCCTCAGGCCCGGGAGACTGGACGAGCAGTACTTC. Translated: CASLRPGRLDEQYF.

The CDR3 protein is CASSRLATGNMNTEAFF. CDR3 DNA: TGTGCCAGTAGTCGACTCGCCACAGGGAACATGAACACTGAAGCTTTCTTT. The chain uses TRBV19 and TRBJ1-1; a weak D match, TRBD1 (6 bases). The V end lost 5 bases, the J end lost 0 bases, and 19 bases lay between the germline ends. The germline CDR1 and CDR2 sequences are LNHDA and SQIVND (reference sequence). CDR3 length: 17 residues.

The rearrangement links TRBV7-2 to TRBJ2-7; 8 positions agree with TRBD2. This CDR3 has 17 residues. After removal of 4 bases from V and 3 bases from J, the junction contained 14 bases not matched to a gene. Germline CDR1 SGHTA, CDR2 FQGNSA. CDR3 sequence reads: CASSSATGGAGDYEQYF. For the CDR3, the DNA is TGTGCCAGCAGCTCCGCGACGGGAGGGGCGGGGGACTACGAGCAGTACTTC.

The chain carries TRBV20-1 and TRBJ2-1; D gene unclear. Germline loops: CDR1 DFQATT, CDR2 SNEGSKA (reference sequence). Trimming took 1 base from V and 4 from J, leaving 11 bases between them. The CDR3 runs to 14 residues. The CDR3 is CSARGLDPYNEQFF. The DNA of the CDR3 is TGCAGTGCTAGAGGCCTAGACCCTTACAATGAGCAGTTCTTC.